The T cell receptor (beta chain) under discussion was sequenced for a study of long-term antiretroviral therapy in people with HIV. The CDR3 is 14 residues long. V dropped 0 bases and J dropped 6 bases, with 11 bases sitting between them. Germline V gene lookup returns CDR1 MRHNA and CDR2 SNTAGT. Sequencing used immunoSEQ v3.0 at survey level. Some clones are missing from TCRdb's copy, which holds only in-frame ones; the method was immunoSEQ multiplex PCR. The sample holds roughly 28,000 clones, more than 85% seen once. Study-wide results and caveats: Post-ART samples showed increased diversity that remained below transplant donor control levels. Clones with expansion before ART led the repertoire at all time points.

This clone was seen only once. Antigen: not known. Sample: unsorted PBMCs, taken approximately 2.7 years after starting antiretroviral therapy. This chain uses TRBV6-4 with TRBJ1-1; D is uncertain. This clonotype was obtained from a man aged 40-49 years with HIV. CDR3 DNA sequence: TGTGCCAGCAGTGACTCCTCGAAAGGTTCTGAAGCTTTCTTT. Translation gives CASSDSSKGSEAFF.